Presented here are 9 T cell receptor beta chains from one specimen sequenced in a study of tumor-infiltrating lymphocytes in primary liver carcinoma. Co-extraction of RNA and DNA was performed on roughly 20-33 mg of unsorted bulk tissue. Production of TCR beta cDNA used 500 ng total RNA together with a constant-region primer. Three nested multiplex PCR rounds, a slightly modified ARM-PCR, produced the libraries for TCR beta. Primers for the first two PCR rounds were TRBV1-TRBV30 forward primers and a C-beta reverse primer (around 11 cycles per round). TCRdb itself ran the multiplex PCR reads through MiXCR, one entry per CDR3 protein. Here the sample spans 100,000 to 150,000 distinct CDR3 sequences, 60% to 80% being singletons. The sequenced material came from liver tumor tissue from sampling region 3. Subset specified: tumor region T3, left-lateral pole. Source of these receptors: an older woman with primary liver carcinoma and hepatitis B virus infection.

The J gene is TRBJ1-2, the V gene TRBV6-1, with D possibly matching TRBD1 (5 bases). The germline V gene has CDR1 MNHNS and CDR2 SASEGT. The length of the CDR3 is 16 residues. V was shortened by 5 bases and J by 3 bases, with 19 bases between the two germline ends. For the CDR3, the DNA is TGTGCCAGCAGTTTCACATGGGGCCAGTTTGACTATGGCTACACCTTC. It specifies CASSFTWGQFDYGYTF.

This clonotype was seen more than once but under ten times. A much larger clone differs by one base, so this may be a read error. The V call is TRBV6-1, the J call TRBJ2-6; D is possibly TRBD1 or TRBD2 (5 bases each). The CDR3 has 14 residues. Germline V lookup: CDR1 MNHNS, CDR2 SASEGT. The CDR3 DNA sequence: TGTGCCAGCAGTGAACTAGCTGGGGCCGACGTCCTGACTTTC. This gives the protein CASSELAGADVLTF.

In this sample, this clonotype turned up many times. V and J are TRBV11-2 and TRBJ2-7; 12 nucleotides agree with TRBD1. The junction had 10 bases not matched to a gene; V was cut back by 3 bases and J by 7 bases. CDR1 and CDR2 from the germline V gene are SGHAT and FQNNGV. CDR3 length equals 16 residues. DNA for the CDR3: TGTGCCAGCAGCTTTGGGACAGGGGGCGGATTCGAAGAGCAGTACTTC. Translating it yields CASSFGTGGGFEEQYF. The whole variable domain, remainder taken from reference TRBV11-2 and TRBJ2-7, is EAGVAQSPRYKIIEKRQSVAFWCNPISGHATLYWYQQILGQGPKLLIQFQNNGVVDDSQLPKDRFSAERLKGVDSTLKIQPAKLEDSAVYLCASSFGTGGGFEEQYFGPGTRLTVT.

Concerning this clonotype: Relative to the germline gene, one junction end is altered; a read error may explain this. This chain joins TRBV11-3 and TRBJ2-3, with 8 bases matching TRBD2. CDR3 length: 14 amino acids. Germline-derived CDR1 and CDR2 are SGHNT and YENEEA. The CDR3 here is CASSFRTSTGTRYF. The CDR3, as DNA: TGTGCCAGCAGTTTCAGGACTAGCACAGGTACGCGGTATTTT.

V usage is TRBV4-1 and J usage is TRBJ1-2; D might be TRBD1 (6 bases). This CDR3 spans 17 amino acids. Germline V gene data show CDR1 as MGHRA and CDR2 as YSYEKL. Trimming pared 2 bases from V and 4 bases from J, leaving 20 bases between. This CDR3 is CASSQTIRQAASYGYTF. The CDR3 bases are TGCGCCAGCAGCCAAACCATTCGACAGGCGGCGTCCTATGGCTACACCTTC.

The gene calls are TRBV11-2 and TRBJ1-1; no reliable D call. The V end was cut by 6 bases, the J end by 1 base, with 9 bases between. Germline V gives CDR1 SGHAT, CDR2 FQNNGV. The CDR3 sequence is 13 residues long. This CDR3 is CASRVTRNTEAFF. In nucleotides, the CDR3 is TGTGCCAGCAGGGTCACAAGGAACACTGAAGCTTTCTTT.

This chain joins TRBV11-2 and TRBJ2-3; D gene unclear. V was trimmed by 6 bases and J by 6 bases, leaving 19 bases between them. Germline CDR1 reads SGHAT; CDR2 reads FQNNGV. The CDR3 runs 15 residues. This CDR3 reads CASRPTRSSTDTQYF. CDR3 in DNA: TGTGCCAGCAGGCCGACAAGATCGTCGACGGATACGCAGTATTTT.

The rearrangement links TRBV19 to TRBJ1-5; possible D gene TRBD1, 5 bases. Germline V gene lookup returns CDR1 LNHDA and CDR2 SQIVND (reference sequence). Trimming removed 7 bases from V and 4 bases from J, with 20 bases in between. The CDR3 covers 16 residues. The CDR3 nucleotides read TGTGCCAGTACGGAGGGGCTGGGATATACTAATCAGCCCCAGCATTTT. Protein: CASTEGLGYTNQPQHF.

The chain uses TRBV28 and TRBJ1-2; TRBD1 matches 8 bases. Germline CDR1 reads MDHEN; CDR2 reads SYDVKM. The junction had 11 bases not matched to a gene; V was cut back by 7 bases and J by 4 bases. The CDR3 totals 15 residues. CDR3 coding DNA: TGTGCCAGCAACGGGGCCAGGGGGCTTTTCTATGGCTACACCTTC. It specifies CASNGARGLFYGYTF.